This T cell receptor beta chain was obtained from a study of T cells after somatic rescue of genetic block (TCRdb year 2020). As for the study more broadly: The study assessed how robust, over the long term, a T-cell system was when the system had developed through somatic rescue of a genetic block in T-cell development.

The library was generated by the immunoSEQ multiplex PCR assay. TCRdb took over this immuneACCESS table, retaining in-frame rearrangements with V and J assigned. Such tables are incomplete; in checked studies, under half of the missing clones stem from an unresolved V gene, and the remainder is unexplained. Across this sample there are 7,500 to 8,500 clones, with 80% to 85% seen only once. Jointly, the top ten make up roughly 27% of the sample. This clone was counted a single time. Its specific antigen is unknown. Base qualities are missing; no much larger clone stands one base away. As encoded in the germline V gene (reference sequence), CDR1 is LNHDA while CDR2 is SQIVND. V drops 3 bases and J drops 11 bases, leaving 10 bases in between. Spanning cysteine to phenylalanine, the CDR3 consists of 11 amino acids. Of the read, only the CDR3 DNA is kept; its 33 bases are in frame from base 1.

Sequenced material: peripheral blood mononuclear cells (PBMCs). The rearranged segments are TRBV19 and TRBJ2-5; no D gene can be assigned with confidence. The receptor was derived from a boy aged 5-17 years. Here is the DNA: TGTGCCAGTAGTATTGGTGGAGAGCAGTACTTC. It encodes CASSIGGEQYF.